This TCR beta chain was retrieved from a study of T cells in Graves' hyperthyroidism and ophthalmopathy. Study information: Before any treatment, at initial diagnosis, peripheral blood was collected. Points from the study as a whole: Blood samples included most of the expanded thyroid clonotypes exceeding 0.001. Through a model of 13 V-J features, ophthalmopathy was separated from stable hyperthyroidism.

To note about this clonotype: Its target is not known.

From RNA transcripts, TCR beta CDR3 regions were amplified. The HTBI primer set was used in a first-round RT-PCR of the TCR CDR3. TCRdb analysed the multiplex PCR reads with MiXCR anew, one entry per CDR3 protein. This sample has around 490,000 distinct CDR3 sequences, with 15% to 20% found just once. The V gene lost 0 bases and the J gene lost 6 bases, with 12 bases spanning the gap. The CDR3 consists of 14 residues. The germline V gene encodes CDR1 SGHRS and CDR2 YFSETQ. The sequencing input was blood. V is TRBV5-1 and J is TRBJ2-5; D is possibly TRBD2 (6 bases). This TCR was sampled from a man aged 40-49 years with Graves' ophthalmopathy. The CDR3 DNA reads TGCGCCAGCAGCTTGGTTGGAGGGCTTCAGACCCAGTACTTC. Residues: CASSLVGGLQTQYF.